The clone carrying this T cell receptor beta chain was counted between two and nine times. Its target is unknown. The germline gives CDR1 DFQATT, CDR2 SNEGSKA (reference sequence). There are 13 residues in the CDR3. Trimming left V 6 bases short and J 2 bases short, with 13 bases between. Preparation of the TCRbeta library used unique molecular identifiers. Via MiXCR, TCRdb re-called the PCR reads, giving one row per CDR3 protein. The sample consists of about 78,000 distinct CDR3 sequences, about 14% of them appearing once. This sample was included in a study of T-cell reconstitution after alpha-beta-depleted transplantation in children. Study results and limitations: Newly produced T cells mostly provided counts and TCRbeta diversity after one year, as hyperexpanded clones declined. The origin of high day-60 TCRbeta diversity in some patients lay in surviving recipient T cells and thymic progenitors. Where alpha-beta T cells came from about two months after transplant was reportedly several hundred expanded graft clones.

The receptor was isolated from a male patient between 2 and 9 years old who had a stem cell transplant for acute lymphoblastic leukemia, so the T cells may come from the graft donor. Specimen: PBMCs, mostly from graft donor cells, collected 180 days after TCRalphabeta/CD19-depleted stem cell transplant. The chain has TRBV20-1 and TRBJ1-1; TRBD1 might be the D (6 bases). In nucleotides, the CDR3 is TGCAGTGCCTGGAGCAGGGGAAACACTGAAGCTTTCTTT. Residues: CSAWSRGNTEAFF.